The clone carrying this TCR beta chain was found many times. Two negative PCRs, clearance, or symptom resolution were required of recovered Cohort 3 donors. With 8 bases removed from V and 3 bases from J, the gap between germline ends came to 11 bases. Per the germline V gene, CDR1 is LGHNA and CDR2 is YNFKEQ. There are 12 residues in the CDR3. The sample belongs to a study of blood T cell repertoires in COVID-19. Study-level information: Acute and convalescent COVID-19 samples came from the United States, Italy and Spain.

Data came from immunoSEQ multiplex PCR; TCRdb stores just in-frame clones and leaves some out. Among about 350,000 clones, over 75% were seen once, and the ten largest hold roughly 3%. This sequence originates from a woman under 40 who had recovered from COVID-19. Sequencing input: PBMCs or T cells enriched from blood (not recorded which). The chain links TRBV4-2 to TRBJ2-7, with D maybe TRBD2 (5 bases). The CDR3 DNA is TGTGCCAGCGGACCTAGCAGCTACGAGCAGTACTTC. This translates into CASGPSSYEQYF.